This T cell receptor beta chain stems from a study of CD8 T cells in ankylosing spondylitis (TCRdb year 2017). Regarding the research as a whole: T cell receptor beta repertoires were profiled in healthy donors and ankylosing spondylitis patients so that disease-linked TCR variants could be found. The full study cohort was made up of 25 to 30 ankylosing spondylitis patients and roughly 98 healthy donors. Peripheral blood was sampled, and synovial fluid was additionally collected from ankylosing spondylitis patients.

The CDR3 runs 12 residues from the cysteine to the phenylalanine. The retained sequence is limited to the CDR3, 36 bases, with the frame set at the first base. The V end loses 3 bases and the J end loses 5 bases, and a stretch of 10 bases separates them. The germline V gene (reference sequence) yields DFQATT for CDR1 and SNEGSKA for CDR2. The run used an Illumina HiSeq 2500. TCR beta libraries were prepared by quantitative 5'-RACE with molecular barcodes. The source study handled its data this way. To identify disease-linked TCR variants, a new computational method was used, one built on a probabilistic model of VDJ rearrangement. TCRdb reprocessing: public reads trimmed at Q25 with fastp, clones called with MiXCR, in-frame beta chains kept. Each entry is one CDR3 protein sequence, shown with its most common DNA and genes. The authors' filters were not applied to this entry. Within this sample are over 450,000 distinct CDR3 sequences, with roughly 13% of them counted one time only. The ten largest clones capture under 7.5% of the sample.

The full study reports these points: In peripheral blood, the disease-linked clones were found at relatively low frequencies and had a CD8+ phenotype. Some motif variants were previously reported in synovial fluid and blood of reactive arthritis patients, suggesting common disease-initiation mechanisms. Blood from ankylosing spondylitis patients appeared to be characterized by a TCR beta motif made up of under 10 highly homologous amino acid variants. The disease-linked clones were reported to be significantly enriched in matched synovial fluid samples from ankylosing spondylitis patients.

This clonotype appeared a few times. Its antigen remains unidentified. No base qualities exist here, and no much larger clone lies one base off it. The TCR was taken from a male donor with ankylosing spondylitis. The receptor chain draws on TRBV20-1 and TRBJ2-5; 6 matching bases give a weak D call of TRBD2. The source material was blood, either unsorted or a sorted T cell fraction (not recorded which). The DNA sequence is TGCAGTGCTAGCGCGGGAATGGAGACCCAGTACTTC. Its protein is CSASAGMETQYF.